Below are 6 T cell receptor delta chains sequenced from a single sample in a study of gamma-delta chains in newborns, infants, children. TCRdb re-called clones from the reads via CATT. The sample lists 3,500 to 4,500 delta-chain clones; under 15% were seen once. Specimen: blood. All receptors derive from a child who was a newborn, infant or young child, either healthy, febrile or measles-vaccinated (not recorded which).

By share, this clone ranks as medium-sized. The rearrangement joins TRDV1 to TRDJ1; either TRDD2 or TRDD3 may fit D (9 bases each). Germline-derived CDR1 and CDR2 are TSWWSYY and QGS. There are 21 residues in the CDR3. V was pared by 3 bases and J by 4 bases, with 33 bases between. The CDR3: CALGDPAFLRVLGEGLDKLIF. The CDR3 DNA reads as TGTGCTCTTGGGGACCCCGCCTTCCTACGGGTACTGGGGGAAGGACTCGATAAACTCATCTTT.

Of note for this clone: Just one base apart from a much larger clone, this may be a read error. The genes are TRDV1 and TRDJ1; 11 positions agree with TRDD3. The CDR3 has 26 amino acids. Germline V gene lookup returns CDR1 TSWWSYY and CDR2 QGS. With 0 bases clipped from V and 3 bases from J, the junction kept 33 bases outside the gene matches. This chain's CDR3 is CALGELRENGFPHPYWGIGYADKLIF. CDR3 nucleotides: TGTGCTCTTGGGGAACTAAGAGAGAACGGTTTCCCGCACCCTTACTGGGGGATAGGGTACGCCGATAAACTCATCTTT.

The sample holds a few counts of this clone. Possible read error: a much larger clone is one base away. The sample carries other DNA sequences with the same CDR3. The CDR3 region has the DNA TGTGCCTGTGACACCGTGGGGGATACCTCCTGGGACACCCGACAGATGTTCTTC. Its protein is CACDTVGDTSWDTRQMFF. The chain couples TRDV2 to TRDJ3; 10 bases agree with TRDD3. Germline assignment: CDR1 GEAIGNYY and CDR2 EKD. The CDR3 contains 18 residues.

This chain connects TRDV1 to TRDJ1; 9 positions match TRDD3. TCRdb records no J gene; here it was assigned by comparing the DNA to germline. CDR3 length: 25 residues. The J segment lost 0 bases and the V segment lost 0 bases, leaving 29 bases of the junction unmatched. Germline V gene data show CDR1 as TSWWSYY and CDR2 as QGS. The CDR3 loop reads CALGELTSFPYWGRRGALYTDKLIF. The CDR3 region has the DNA TGTGCTCTTGGGGAACTCACCTCCTTTCCGTACTGGGGGAGACGCGGAGCGTTGTACACCGATAAACTCATCTTT.

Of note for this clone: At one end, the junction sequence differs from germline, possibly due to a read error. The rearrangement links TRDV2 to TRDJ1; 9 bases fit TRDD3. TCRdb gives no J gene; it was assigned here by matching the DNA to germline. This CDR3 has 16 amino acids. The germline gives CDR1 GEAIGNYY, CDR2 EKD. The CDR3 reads CAWDRILGEHTDKLIF. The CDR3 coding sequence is TGTGCCTGGGACAGAATACTGGGGGAACATACCGATAAACTCATCTTT.

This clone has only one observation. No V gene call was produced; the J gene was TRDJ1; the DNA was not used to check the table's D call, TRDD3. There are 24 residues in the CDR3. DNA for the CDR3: TGTGCTCTTTGGGACTCCCCCCTCCTACCACCTAAGATACTGTGGGATACTACGCCCGATAAACTCATCTTT. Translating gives CALWDSPLLPPKILWDTTPDKLIF.